This T cell receptor (beta chain) was observed in a study of blood T cell repertoires in COVID-19 (dated by TCRdb to the early 2020s). Notes on the research overall: The collaborator samples originated in the United States, Italy and Spain and spanned the acute and convalescent phases of COVID-19. Subjects who had been exposed to COVID-19, were actively infected with it, or had recovered from it provided the deeply sampled blood TCRbeta repertoires that made up the dataset. A de-identified subject ID, COVID-19 status, age in years and sex were almost always included in the sample metadata. The material from the prospective study consisted of cDNA or gDNA derived from T cells, B-cell-depleted T cells, or PBMCs. The repertoires were made available in a free public database intended to serve as a resource for research on the immune response to SARS-CoV-2. Where available, HLA class I and class II types were obtained from metadata supplied by the sample provider rather than from assay-based typing. Samples came from the ongoing ImmuneRACE study (first 160 participants) plus 1,254 subjects from 6 global collaborators.

Broad study findings and their caveats: The quantity of clinical and demographic metadata differed by source and by participant and was supplied without curation.

TCRbeta CDR3 regions were amplified from genomic DNA using the immunoSEQ Assay, a bias-controlled multiplex PCR. In the authors' own workflow: The number of nucleated cells in each sample was estimated by amplification of reference gene primers within the assay. To quantify the absolute abundance of each unique TCRbeta CDR3 rearrangement, sequence reads were collapsed and filtered. For each sample, productive Simpson clonality was calculated as the square root of Simpson's diversity index over productive rearrangements. Not all clones reach the TCRdb copy of this immuneACCESS table, which keeps in-frame sequences only. Checked studies attribute under half of the gap to unresolved V genes and leave the rest unexplained. V and J calls and clone size are as listed in that table; D and trimming were resolved from the DNA. The sample profile shows 200,000 or so clones; approximately 90% of them were found once. The top ten clonotypes cover roughly 4.5% of the sample.

Collaborating institutions collected whole blood in K2EDTA tubes following their own protocols. For TCRbeta analysis, collaborators shipped samples in one of three forms: frozen whole blood, isolated PBMCs, or DNA extracted from either of those sample types. CDR1 and CDR2 were assigned from the germline V gene as SGHRS and YFSETQ. The CDR3 starts with the cysteine, ends with the phenylalanine, and has 15 residues. The only DNA kept is the CDR3, 45 bases in frame from the first base. V and J are trimmed by 0 bases and 0 bases, and the gene matches miss 2 bases of the junction. In regard to this clone: This clone's antigen is unknown. No base-level quality is on record; no much larger clone is a single base apart.

The material sequenced was peripheral blood. The source is a middle-aged man with acute or convalescent COVID-19. Recombination joined TRBV5-1 with TRBJ2-7; TRBD1 agrees with 8 junctional bases. The DNA sequence follows: TGCGCCAGCAGCTTGGGACAGGGGAGCTCCTACGAGCAGTACTTC. Its translation is CASSLGQGSSYEQYF.